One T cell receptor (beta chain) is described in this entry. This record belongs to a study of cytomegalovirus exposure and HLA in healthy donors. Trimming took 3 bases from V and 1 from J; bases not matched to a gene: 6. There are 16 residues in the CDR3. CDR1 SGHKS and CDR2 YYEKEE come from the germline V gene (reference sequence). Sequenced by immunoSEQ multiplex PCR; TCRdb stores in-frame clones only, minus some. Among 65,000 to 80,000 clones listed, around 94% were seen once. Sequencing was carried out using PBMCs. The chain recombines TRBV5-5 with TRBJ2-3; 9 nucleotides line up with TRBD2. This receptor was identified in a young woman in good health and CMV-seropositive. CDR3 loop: CASSYLAGLGTDTQYF. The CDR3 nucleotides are TGTGCCAGCAGCTACCTAGCGGGACTCGGCACAGATACGCAGTATTTT.